This T cell receptor beta chain was obtained from a study of OX40 agonist ivuxolimab in advanced cancers. The wider study: Eligibility rules accepted prior anti-PD-1, anti-PD-L1 or anti-CTLA-4 therapy, and 30% to 40% had some. Study-wide results and caveats: More expanded clones were found, on average, in CD8+ than in CD4+ T cells.

After removal of 6 bases from V and 8 bases from J, the junction contained 8 bases not matched to a gene. CDR1 is MRHNA, CDR2 SNTAGT, per germline. The CDR3 totals 13 residues. The sample holds one count of this clone. The antigen remains unidentified. Blood samples were obtained at baseline, cycle 4 day 1, and cycle 7 day 1. TCRdb's table, derived via immunoSEQ multiplex PCR, lists solely in-frame clones and lacks some. The sample shows 45,000 to 50,000 clones, roughly 89% of them seen only once. This rearrangement joins TRBV6-4 to TRBJ1-2, with TRBD1 matching 8 bases. The clonotype comes from an adult with an advanced solid tumor such as melanoma, head and neck, liver or kidney cancer. The sample was CD4+ or CD8+ T cells sorted from blood, taken in a trial of the OX40 agonist ivuxolimab. DNA for the CDR3: TGTGCCAGCAGGATGACAGGGGCTGTAGGCTACACCTTC. Protein product: CASRMTGAVGYTF.